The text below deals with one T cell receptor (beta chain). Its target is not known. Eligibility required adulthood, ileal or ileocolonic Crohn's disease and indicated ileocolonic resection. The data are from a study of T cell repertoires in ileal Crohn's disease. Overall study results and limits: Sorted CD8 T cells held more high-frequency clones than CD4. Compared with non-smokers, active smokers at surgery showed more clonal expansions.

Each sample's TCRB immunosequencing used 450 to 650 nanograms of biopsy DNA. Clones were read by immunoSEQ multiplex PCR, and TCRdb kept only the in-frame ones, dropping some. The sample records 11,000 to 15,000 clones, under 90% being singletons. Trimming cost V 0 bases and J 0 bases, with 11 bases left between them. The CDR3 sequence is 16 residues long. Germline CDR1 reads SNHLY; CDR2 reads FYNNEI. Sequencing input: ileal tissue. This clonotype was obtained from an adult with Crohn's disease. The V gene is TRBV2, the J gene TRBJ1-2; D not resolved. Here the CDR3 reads CASSEARPVTNYGYTF. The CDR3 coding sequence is TGTGCCAGCAGTGAAGCGAGGCCAGTTACTAACTATGGCTACACCTTC. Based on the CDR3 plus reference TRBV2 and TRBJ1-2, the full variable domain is EPEVTQTPSHQVTQMGQEVILRCVPISNHLYFYWYRQILGQKVEFLVSFYNNEISEKSEIFDDQFSVERPDGSNFTLKIRSTKLEDSAMYFCASSEARPVTNYGYTFGSGTRLTVV.